Listed below are T cell receptor beta chains from one sample, sequenced in a study of OX40 agonist ivuxolimab in advanced cancers. Only in-frame clones appear in the TCRdb table, and some are missing; sequencing was by immunoSEQ multiplex PCR. The table shows 13,000 to 15,000 clones, with about three quarters occurring only once. This material consisted of CD4+ or CD8+ T cells sorted from blood, taken in a trial of the OX40 agonist ivuxolimab. These receptors all stem from an adult with an advanced solid tumor such as melanoma, head and neck, liver or kidney cancer. Both conserved end residues are part of each CDR3. D genes are given only for firm matches. Size tells how often a clone was seen (once, few, many) or the class of an expanded clone, and some rows leave it out.

j_call	v_call	clone_size	d_call	cdr3_nt	cdr3_aa
TRBJ1-6	TRBV9	.	.	TGTGCCAGCAGCGTAGCTGGCAACTATAATTCACCCCTCCACTTT	CASSVAGNYNSPLHF
TRBJ2-2	TRBV27	.	.	TGTGCCAGCAGTTTAAAGGGGCTGAACACCGGGGAGCTGTTTTTT	CASSLKGLNTGELFF
TRBJ2-2	TRBV13	.	TRBD2	TGTGCCAGCACCGATAGCGGGGTTTTGAGCACCGGGGAGCTGTTTTTT	CASTDSGVLSTGELFF
TRBJ1-4	TRBV7-9	.	.	TGTGCCAGCAGCTTAGCGTCCGGCAGGGTTAATGAAAAACTGTTTTTT	CASSLASGRVNEKLFF
TRBJ2-3	TRBV4-1	.	.	TGCGCCAGCAGCCAAGAATGGGCTAGCGAGGGGGAAGATACGCAGTATTTT	CASSQEWASEGEDTQYF
TRBJ2-5	TRBV13	few	TRBD2	TGTGCCAGCAGCTTGGGCGGGGGGGCGGAGACCCAGTACTTC	CASSLGGGAETQYF
TRBJ1-2	TRBV6-5	.	.	TGTGCCAGCAACCTCGGGTATGGCTATGGCTACACCTTC	CASNLGYGYGYTF
TRBJ1-1	TRBV19	.	.	TGTGCCAGTAGTATAGGAAGGGTAGAAGCTTTCTTT	CASSIGRVEAFF
TRBJ2-6	TRBV6-1	.	.	TGTGCCAGCAGGGCGGCTGGGGCCAACGTCCTGACTTTC	CASRAAGANVLTF
TRBJ2-7	TRBV5-1	.	.	TGCGCCAGCAGCCGGTGGGGATCGGGCGAGCAGTACTTC	CASSRWGSGEQYF
TRBJ2-3	TRBV19	medium-sized	.	TGTGCCAGTAGTATGGCTTGGGGATTGGATACGCAGTATTTT	CASSMAWGLDTQYF
TRBJ2-1	TRBV13	.	TRBD1	TGTGCCAGCAGGTACAGGGGACCCTACAATGAGCAGTTCTTC	CASRYRGPYNEQFF
TRBJ2-7	TRBV6-1	.	.	TGTGCCAGCAGTGAAGGCTATATCTCCTACGAGCAGTACTTC	CASSEGYISYEQYF
TRBJ1-5	TRBV4-3	.	.	TGCGCCAGCAGCCAAGAAAGGCGATTGAATCAGCCCCAGCATTTT	CASSQERRLNQPQHF
TRBJ2-7	TRBV5-4	.	.	TGTGCCAGCAGCTTGGGTCCCGGGATAAGGGACGAGCAGTACTTC	CASSLGPGIRDEQYF
TRBJ2-7	TRBV4-1	.	TRBD1	TGCGCCAGCAGCCTGGACAGGAATTACTACGAGCAGTACTTC	CASSLDRNYYEQYF
TRBJ2-7	TRBV4-3	once	.	TGCGCCAGCAGCCAAGGTGTTGTCAGGGGAGGCGAGCAGTACTTC	CASSQGVVRGGEQYF
TRBJ2-7	TRBV6-5	.	.	TGTGCCAGCAGTGAAGTCAACTACGAGCAGTACTTC	CASSEVNYEQYF
TRBJ2-1	TRBV27	.	.	TGTGCCAGCAGTTCGACTAGTCTCTCCTACAATGAGCAGTTCTTC	CASSSTSLSYNEQFF
TRBJ2-3	TRBV10-2	.	TRBD2	TGCGCCAGCAGCGAAGGGGCTAGCGGGGGATACACAGATACGCAGTATTTT	CASSEGASGGYTDTQYF
TRBJ1-2	TRBV6-6	.	.	TGTGCCAGCAGCCTGGACAGCAACTATGGCTACACCTTC	CASSLDSNYGYTF
TRBJ1-2	TRBV6-1	few	.	TGTGCCAGCAAGGCCAGGGCGGCATCTAACTATGGCTACACCTTC	CASKARAASNYGYTF
TRBJ1-5	TRBV6-5	.	TRBD1	TGTGCCAGCAGTGCTGCGGAGGGGGCTCAGCCCCAGCATTTT	CASSAAEGAQPQHF
TRBJ1-1	TRBV7-9	.	.	TGTGCCAGCAGCCTACAGGGCGGTGAAGCTTTCTTT	CASSLQGGEAFF
TRBJ1-5	TRBV9	.	.	TGTGCCAGCAGCCGACAGTCGGGCAATCAGCCCCAGCATTTT	CASSRQSGNQPQHF
TRBJ1-1	TRBV6-5	.	.	TGTGCCAGCAGGGGTCCGAACACTGAAGCTTTCTTT	CASRGPNTEAFF
TRBJ2-3	TRBV25-1	.	TRBD2	TGTGCCAGCAGTGATCCCCTAACTAGCGGGGGGGCGCCGACGCAGTATTTT	CASSDPLTSGGAPTQYF
TRBJ1-4	TRBV27	.	.	TGTGCCAGCAGTTTAACACAGAGTAATGAAAAACTGTTTTTT	CASSLTQSNEKLFF
TRBJ2-5	TRBV19	.	.	TGTGCCAGTGGTACAGAGCACCAAGAGACCCAGTACTTC	CASGTEHQETQYF
TRBJ2-5	TRBV4-3	.	TRBD1	TGCGCCAGCAGCCAAGGGGTGACAGGGGTCTACCAAGAGACCCAGTACTTC	CASSQGVTGVYQETQYF
TRBJ1-1	TRBV7-8	.	.	TGTGCCAGCAGCTTAGACCCCAGGGGCACTGAAGCTTTCTTT	CASSLDPRGTEAFF
TRBJ2-2	TRBV6-5	.	.	TGTGCCAGCAGTTACTCAGGGAACACCGGGGAGCTGTTTTTT	CASSYSGNTGELFF
TRBJ2-5	TRBV5-1	.	TRBD2	TGCGCCAGCAGCTCGTCGGGGGGGCGGTCCCGAGAGACCCAGTACTTC	CASSSSGGRSRETQYF
TRBJ2-1	TRBV27	.	TRBD1	TGTGCCAGCAGCCCCGACAGGGGGCGCAGCAATGAGCAGTTCTTC	CASSPDRGRSNEQFF
TRBJ1-5	TRBV7-9	.	.	TGTGCCAGCAGTGAGGGCGGGAATCAGCCCCAGCATTTT	CASSEGGNQPQHF
TRBJ1-5	TRBV19	.	.	TGTGCCAGTACTCCGACTACCCAGGGGAGCAATCAGCCCCAGCATTTT	CASTPTTQGSNQPQHF
TRBJ1-1	TRBV5-1	.	TRBD1	TGCGCCAGCAGCTTGGAGGGACAGGGACACACTGAAGCTTTCTTT	CASSLEGQGHTEAFF
TRBJ1-2	TRBV7-9	.	.	TGTGCCAGCAGCTTAGTGTCAGCCTCGTATGGCTACACCTTC	CASSLVSASYGYTF
TRBJ2-3	TRBV7-9	.	.	TGTGCCAGCAGCCCTACTACTAGATACACAGATACGCAGTATTTT	CASSPTTRYTDTQYF
TRBJ1-6	TRBV5-1	.	.	TGCGCCAGCAGCTTGTCGGCAGGGGCCCGAACCGGTTATAATTCACCCCTCCACTTT	CASSLSAGARTGYNSPLHF
TRBJ2-1	TRBV9	.	.	TGTGCCAGCAGCGCCCAGGGTGGTGAGCAGTTCTTC	CASSAQGGEQFF
TRBJ1-1	TRBV6-1	.	.	TGTGCCAGCAGTGGAAGGATGGGGACTGAAGCTTTCTTT	CASSGRMGTEAFF
TRBJ2-1	TRBV2	.	.	TGTGCCAGCTCCCAGGATACCCCCTCCTACAATGAGCAGTTCTTC	CASSQDTPSYNEQFF
TRBJ2-1	TRBV27	.	.	TGTGCCAGCAGTTGGAACTTGGGCCCCTACAATGAGCAGTTCTTC	CASSWNLGPYNEQFF
TRBJ1-2	TRBV9	once	.	TGTGCCAGCAGCGGTGGTGGCAGAGAATGGTATGGCTACACCTTC	CASSGGGREWYGYTF
TRBJ2-7	TRBV5-4	.	TRBD2	TGTGCCAGCAGCTTCGGACTAGCGTCAACCTACGAGCAGTACTTC	CASSFGLASTYEQYF
TRBJ1-5	TRBV19	.	.	TGTGCCAGTAACCTTGGGTATAGCAATCAGCCCCAGCATTTT	CASNLGYSNQPQHF
TRBJ1-3	TRBV13	.	.	TGTGCCAGCAGCCTTACAATCGGGGGGCGAAACACCATATATTTT	CASSLTIGGRNTIYF
TRBJ1-2	TRBV5-6	.	.	TGTGCCAGCAGCTTGGGGCCCCTACGAGCCTACACCTTC	CASSLGPLRAYTF
TRBJ1-5	TRBV4-3	.	TRBD1	TGCGCCAGCAGCCAAAAAACAGGGGGCCAGCCCCAGCATTTT	CASSQKTGGQPQHF
TRBJ2-5	TRBV11-2	.	TRBD2	TGTGCCAGCAACCCGGGGGGGCCGGGAGAGACCCAGTACTTC	CASNPGGPGETQYF
TRBJ1-2	TRBV16	.	TRBD1	TGTGCCAGCAGCCAATTGCCGACAGGGGCAAACTATGGCTACACCTTC	CASSQLPTGANYGYTF
TRBJ1-2	TRBV4-3	.	.	TGCGCCAGCAGCCAAGTGCGGGCTGTGGAGGGCTACACCTTC	CASSQVRAVEGYTF
TRBJ1-6	TRBV11-2	.	.	TGTGCCAGCAGCTCCGGAGGAGGGCGGAATTCACCCCTCCACTTT	CASSSGGGRNSPLHF